The present T cell receptor (beta chain) was sequenced within a study of tumour-infiltrating T cells in Burkitt lymphoma. Study-wide context: All epidemiological Burkitt lymphoma subtypes were represented in the cohort. Productive clonality predicted overall and progression-free survival. General study results and limits: Several public clonotypes recurred in numerous Burkitt lymphoma patients.

Clones were read by immunoSEQ multiplex PCR, and TCRdb kept only the in-frame ones, dropping some. The data contain 250 to 350 clones, more than 10% of them singletons. From germline, CDR1 is MNHEY and CDR2 SVGAGI. Trimming removed 5 bases from V and 6 bases from J; junction bases left unmatched: 3. This CDR3 comprises 12 residues. This clone was picked up a small number of times. Its antigen is not known. The TCR originated in a human donor with Burkitt lymphoma. The rearrangement joins TRBV6-5 to TRBJ1-2; 7 bases agree with TRBD1. What was sequenced was tumor tissue. The CDR3 nucleotides are TGTGCCAGCAGTGACAGGGAAAATGGCTACACCTTC. Protein sequence: CASSDRENGYTF.